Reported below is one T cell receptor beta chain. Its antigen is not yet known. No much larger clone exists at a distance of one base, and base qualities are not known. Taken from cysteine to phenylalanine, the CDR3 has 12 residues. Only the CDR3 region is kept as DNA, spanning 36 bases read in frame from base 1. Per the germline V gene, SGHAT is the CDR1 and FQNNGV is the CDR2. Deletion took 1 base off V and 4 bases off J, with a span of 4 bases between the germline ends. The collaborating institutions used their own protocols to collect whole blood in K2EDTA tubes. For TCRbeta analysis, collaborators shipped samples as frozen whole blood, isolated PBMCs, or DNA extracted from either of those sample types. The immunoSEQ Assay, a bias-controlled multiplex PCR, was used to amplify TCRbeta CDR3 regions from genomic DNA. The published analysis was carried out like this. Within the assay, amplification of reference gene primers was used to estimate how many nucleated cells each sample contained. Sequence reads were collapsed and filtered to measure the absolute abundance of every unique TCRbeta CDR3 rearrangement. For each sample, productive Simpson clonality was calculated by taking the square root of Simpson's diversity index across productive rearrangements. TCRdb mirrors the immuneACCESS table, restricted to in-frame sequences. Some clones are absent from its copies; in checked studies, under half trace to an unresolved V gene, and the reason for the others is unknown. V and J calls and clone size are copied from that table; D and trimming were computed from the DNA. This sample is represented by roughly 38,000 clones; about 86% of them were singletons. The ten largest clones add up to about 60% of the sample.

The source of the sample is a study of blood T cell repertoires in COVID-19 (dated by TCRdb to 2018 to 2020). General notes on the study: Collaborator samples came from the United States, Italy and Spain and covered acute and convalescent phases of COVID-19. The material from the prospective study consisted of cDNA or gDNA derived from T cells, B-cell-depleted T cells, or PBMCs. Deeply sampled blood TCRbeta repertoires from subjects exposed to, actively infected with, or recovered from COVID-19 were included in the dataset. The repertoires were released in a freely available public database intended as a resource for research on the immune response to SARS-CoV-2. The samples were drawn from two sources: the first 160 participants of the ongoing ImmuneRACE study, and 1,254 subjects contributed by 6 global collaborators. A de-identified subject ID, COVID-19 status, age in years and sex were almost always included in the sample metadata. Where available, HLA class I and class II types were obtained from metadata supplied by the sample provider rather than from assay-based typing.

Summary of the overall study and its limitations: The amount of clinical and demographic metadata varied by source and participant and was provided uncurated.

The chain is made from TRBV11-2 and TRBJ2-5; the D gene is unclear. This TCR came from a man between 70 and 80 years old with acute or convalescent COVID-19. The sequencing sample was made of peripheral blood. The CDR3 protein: CASSLGLETQYF. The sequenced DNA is TGTGCCAGCAGCTTAGGTCTAGAGACCCAGTACTTC.